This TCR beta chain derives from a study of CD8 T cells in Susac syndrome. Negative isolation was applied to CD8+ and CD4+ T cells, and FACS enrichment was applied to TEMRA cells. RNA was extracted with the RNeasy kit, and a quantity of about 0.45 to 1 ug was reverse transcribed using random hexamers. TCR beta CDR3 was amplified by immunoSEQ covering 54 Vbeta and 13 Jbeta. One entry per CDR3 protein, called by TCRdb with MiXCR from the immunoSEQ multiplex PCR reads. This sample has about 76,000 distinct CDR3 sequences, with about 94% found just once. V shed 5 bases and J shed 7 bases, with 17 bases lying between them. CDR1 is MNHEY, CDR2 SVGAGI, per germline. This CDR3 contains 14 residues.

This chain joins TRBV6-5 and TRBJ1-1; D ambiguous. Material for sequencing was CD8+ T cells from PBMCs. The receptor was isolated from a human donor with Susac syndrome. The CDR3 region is CASSRTNLHREAFF. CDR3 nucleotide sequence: TGTGCCAGCAGTCGTACGAACTTGCACCGTGAAGCTTTCTTT.